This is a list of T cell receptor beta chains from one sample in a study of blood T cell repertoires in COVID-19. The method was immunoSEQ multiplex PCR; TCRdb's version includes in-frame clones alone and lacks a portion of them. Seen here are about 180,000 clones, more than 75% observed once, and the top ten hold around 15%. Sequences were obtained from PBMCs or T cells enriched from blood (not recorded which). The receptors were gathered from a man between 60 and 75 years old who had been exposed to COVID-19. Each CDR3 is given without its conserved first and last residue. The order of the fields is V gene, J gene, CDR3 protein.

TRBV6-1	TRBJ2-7	ASSEGTARAYEQY
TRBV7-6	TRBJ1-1	ASSPSRGGVVNTEAF
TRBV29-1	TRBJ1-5	SVAPGTGSQPQH
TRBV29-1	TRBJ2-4	SVREGGVKNIQY
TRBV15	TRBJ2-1	ATSRDGLAGSSEQF
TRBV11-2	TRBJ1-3	ASSSPSGGRISGNTIY
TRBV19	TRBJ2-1	ASSKGTSGHSDEQF
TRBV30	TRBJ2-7	AWRGARTGIGSVD
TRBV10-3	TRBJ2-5	AIRETGKETQY
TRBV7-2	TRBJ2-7	ASSRTSGSSYEQY
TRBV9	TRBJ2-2	ASSPSGHPGTGELF
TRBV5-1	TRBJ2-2	ASSLLDRENGELF
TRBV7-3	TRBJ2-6	ASTQTSGRAGANVLT
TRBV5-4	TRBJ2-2	ASSLRLAGGPDTGELF
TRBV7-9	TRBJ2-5	ASIATGQETQY
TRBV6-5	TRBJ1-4	ASSSGGVVEKLF
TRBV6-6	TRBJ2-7	ASSSTDRGTYEQY
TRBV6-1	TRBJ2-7	ASSEPFEEVHEQY
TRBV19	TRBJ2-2	ASSIRSGTGGHTGELF
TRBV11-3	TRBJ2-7	ASSRRTSEIAYEQY
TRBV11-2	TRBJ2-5	ASSSSTRRTGRETQY
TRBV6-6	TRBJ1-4	ASSLPEGTVRRAEKLF
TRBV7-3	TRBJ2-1	ASSLTSLIPASGGHEQF
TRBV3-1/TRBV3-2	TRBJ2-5	ASSSLETQY
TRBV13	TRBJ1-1	ASSLGGLGTEAF
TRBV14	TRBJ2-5	ASSQDLIGTRARETQY
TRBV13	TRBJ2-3	ASSSGTGADTQY
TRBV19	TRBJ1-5	ASTTGHSNQPQH
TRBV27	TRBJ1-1	ASSEDRWNTEAF
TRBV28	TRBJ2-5	ASSIPSEYQETQY
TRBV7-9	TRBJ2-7	ASNQGSGYEQY
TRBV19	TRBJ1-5	ASTAWQGDGNNQPQH
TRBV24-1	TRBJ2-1	ATSDNRLAGGPSEQF
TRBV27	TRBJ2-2	ASSPAGLATGELF
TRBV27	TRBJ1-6	ASRRYNSPLH
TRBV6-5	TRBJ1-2	ASTAAGTGGYYT
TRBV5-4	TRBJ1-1	ASSQRGSMNTEAF
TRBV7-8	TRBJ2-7	ASSLFQRGYEQY
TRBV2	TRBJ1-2	ASSEGEYGYT
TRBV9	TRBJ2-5	ASSVTPLADQETQY
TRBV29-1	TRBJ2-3	SVAPFTSGSTDTQY
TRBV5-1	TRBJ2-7	ASGQGNTYEQY
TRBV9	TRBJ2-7	ASSVGGTGLPYEQY
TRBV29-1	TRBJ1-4	SVHGTVSTNEKLF
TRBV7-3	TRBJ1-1	ASSLTASTEAF
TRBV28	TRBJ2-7	ASSPRLAGPSSGEQY
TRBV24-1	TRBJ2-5	ATSEGGQETQY
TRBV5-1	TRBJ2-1	ASSSATGAYNEQF
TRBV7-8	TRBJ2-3	ASSFAGVSDTQY
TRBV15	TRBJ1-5	ATSRELWQGSLPQPQH
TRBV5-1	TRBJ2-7	ASSLGLAEIYEQY
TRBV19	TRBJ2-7	ASSMGQGGYEQY